The 8 T cell receptor beta chains presented below share a single source sample, sequenced in a study of spatial heterogeneity in lung cancer. The time point is: sample taken at primary tumor resection. Antigens of these TCRs are unknown. Study-level points and caveats: Tumor mutation count correlated with how many alpha and beta TCRs expanded intratumorally.

Using its own MiXCR run on the 5' RACE reads, TCRdb lists one record per CDR3 protein. Among about 11,000 distinct CDR3 sequences listed, 9.5% to 13% were seen once. The sequencing here drew on lung tumor tissue, taken at surgery. The receptors shown here come from a female donor with early-stage non-small cell lung cancer.

V gene TRBV13 combines with J gene TRBJ1-1; D is ambiguous. The germline V gene has CDR1 PRHDT and CDR2 FYEKMQ (reference sequence). The CDR3 totals 15 residues. Trimming pared 5 bases from V and 2 bases from J, leaving 15 bases between. Written as DNA, the CDR3 is TGTGCCAGCAGCCCGATGACCGCGGTCAACACTGAAGCTTTCTTT. It codes for CASSPMTAVNTEAFF.

The sample holds many counts of this clonotype. The chain uses TRBV20-1 and TRBJ2-1; D is perhaps TRBD2 (6 bases). Germline V gene data show CDR1 as DFQATT and CDR2 as SNEGSKA (reference sequence). The CDR3 runs 11 residues. The V gene lost 3 bases and the J gene lost 15 bases, with 15 bases spanning the gap. CDR3: CSARGGTPVFF. The CDR3 DNA sequence: TGCAGTGCTAGGGGGGGAACTCCAGTGTTCTTC.

Comments on this clonotype: A single base separates this from a much larger clone, so it may be a read error. V and J are TRBV2 and TRBJ1-2, with 8 bases identical to TRBD1. CDR3 length: 13 residues. Germline loops: CDR1 SNHLY, CDR2 FYNNEI. In DNA form, the CDR3 reads TGTACCAGCCGGGGACAGGCCATCTATGGCTACACCTTC. As protein: CTSRGQAIYGYTF.

This clonotype is medium-sized within its sample. The genes are TRBV20-1 and TRBJ1-1; D ambiguous. Trimming shortened V by 5 bases and J by 1 base, and 8 bases separated the two germline ends. Germline CDR1 reads DFQATT; CDR2 reads SNEGSKA (reference sequence). This CDR3 has 12 residues. DNA for the CDR3: TGCAGTGCTTTCCCCAAGAACACTGAAGCTTTCTTT. Residues: CSAFPKNTEAFF.

The table lists this clonotype with a few counts. The chain combines TRBV29-1 with TRBJ2-1; TRBD1 or TRBD2 may be the D gene (5 bases each). V shed 7 bases and J shed 10 bases, with 17 bases lying between them. The germline V gene has CDR1 SQVTM and CDR2 ANQGSEA. CDR3 length: 12 residues. In nucleotides, the CDR3 is TGCAGCGCACATTCCTGGGGGAGCGAGCAGTTCTTC. Protein sequence: CSAHSWGSEQFF.

This clonotype has a count of ten or more. The chain links TRBV2 to TRBJ1-4; D not certain. V was pared by 8 bases and J by 3 bases, with 10 bases between. The germline CDR1 and CDR2 sequences are SNHLY and FYNNEI. This CDR3 region has 13 residues. CDR3 amino acids: CASGRDANEKLFF. The CDR3 coding sequence is TGTGCCAGCGGGAGGGATGCTAATGAAAAACTGTTTTTT.

J is TRBJ2-2 and V is TRBV5-1; no clear D. In germline, CDR1 is SGHRS, CDR2 YFSETQ. The CDR3 runs to 14 residues. V shed 2 bases and J shed 3 bases, with 8 bases lying between them. CDR3 nucleotide sequence: TGCGCCAGCAGCTTAGTGATGGACACCGGGGAGCTGTTTTTT. This translates into CASSLVMDTGELFF. The variable domain in full, completed from reference TRBV5-1 and TRBJ2-2, reads KAGVTQTPRYLIKTRGQQVTLSCSPISGHRSVSWYQQTPGQGLQFLFEYFSETQRNKGNFPGRFSGRQFSNSRSEMNVSTLELGDSALYLCASSLVMDTGELFFGEGSRLTVL.

There are many counts of this clonotype. The rearrangement links TRBV2 to TRBJ2-7; possible D gene TRBD2, 6 bases. The CDR3 runs to 13 residues. V lost 3 bases, J lost 4 bases, and 10 bases lay in between. Germline CDR1 is SNHLY and CDR2 is FYNNEI. The CDR3 spells CASSEIRGYEQYF. For the CDR3, the DNA is TGTGCCAGCAGTGAGATTCGGGGGTACGAGCAGTACTTC.